The sequence of this T cell receptor beta chain was determined in a study of control samples from healthy donors and cancer patients. Sequencing was performed with immunoSEQ multiplex PCR; in TCRdb, only in-frame clones are kept and a portion is missing. Of roughly 86,000 clones in the sample, approximately 93% are singletons; the top ten hold about 1.5%. Per the germline V gene, CDR1 is LNHDA and CDR2 is SQIVND (reference sequence). The CDR3 runs 14 residues. The ends lost 9 bases at V and 0 bases at J; junction bases unmatched: 3. The origin of this receptor is a woman aged 30 to 39 in good health. Sequenced sample: blood. This chain uses TRBV19 with TRBJ1-3; TRBD1 agrees at 9 bases. CDR3 nucleotides: TGTGCCAGCAGGGGACAGGGCTCTGGAAACACCATATATTTT. It specifies CASRGQGSGNTIYF.